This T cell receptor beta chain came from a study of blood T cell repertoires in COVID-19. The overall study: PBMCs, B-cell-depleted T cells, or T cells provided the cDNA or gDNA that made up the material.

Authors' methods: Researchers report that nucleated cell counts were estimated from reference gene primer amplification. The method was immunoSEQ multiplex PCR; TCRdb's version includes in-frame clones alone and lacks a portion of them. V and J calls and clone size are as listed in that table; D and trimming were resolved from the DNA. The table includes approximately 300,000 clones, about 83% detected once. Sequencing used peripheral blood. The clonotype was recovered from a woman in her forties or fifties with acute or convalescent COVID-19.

The chain's CDR3 is CASSFTIGADYNEQFF. DNA for the CDR3: TGTGCCAGCAGTTTCACCATTGGGGCCGACTACAATGAGCAGTTCTTC. The rearrangement uses TRBV27 and TRBJ2-1, with D possibly being TRBD1 (5 bases). Trimming stripped 3 bases from V and 3 bases from J, with 15 bases between. The CDR3 covers 16 residues. Germline-derived CDR1 and CDR2 are MNHEY and SMNVEV (reference sequence).